The T cell receptor (beta chain) under discussion was sequenced for a study of T-cell reconstitution after alpha-beta-depleted transplantation in children. General study results and limits: Fresh T-cell production supplied most of the T-cell counts and diversity seen one year after transplant. Reportedly, roughly two months post-transplant, alpha-beta T cells arose from several hundred expanded graft clones.

Unique molecular identifiers were incorporated into the prepared TCRbeta library. TCRdb reanalysed the PCR reads using MiXCR and keeps one entry per CDR3 protein. There are approximately 500,000 distinct CDR3 sequences in the sample; roughly a quarter occur only once, and 30% to 40% lies in the top ten. This clonotype has a handful of counts. Its antigen is currently unknown. The V segment lost 3 bases and the J segment 0 bases; nucleotides outside the gene matches: 6. CDR1 and CDR2 from the germline V gene are SGHRS and YFSETQ. This CDR3 region has 16 residues. The specimen comprised PBMCs, sampled before TCRalphabeta/CD19-depleted stem cell transplant. The chain joins TRBV5-1 to TRBJ1-3; 7 bases fit TRBD1. The receptor was derived from a boy in the first two years of life with Wiskott-Aldrich syndrome, due to receive a stem cell transplant. CDR3 nucleotide sequence: TGCGCCAGCAGCTGGGACAGACAGAGCTCTGGAAACACCATATATTTT. It specifies CASSWDRQSSGNTIYF.